The clone carrying this T cell receptor (beta chain) was observed a few times. This CDR3 has 17 residues. Germline V CDR1 and CDR2: SGHTA, FQGNSA. V lost 5 bases and J lost 1; bases outside the gene matches: 10. This sample is drawn from a study of blood T cell repertoires in COVID-19. Background on the study: Acute and convalescent COVID-19 specimens originated in the United States, Italy and Spain.

In the source study's methods: It was from reference gene primer amplification that nucleated cell counts were estimated. The data were produced by immunoSEQ multiplex PCR, yet TCRdb's version contains in-frame clones alone and is incomplete. The DNA gave D and trimming, while V, J and clone size come from that table. This sample has 470,000 or so clones, with 75% to 90% found just once. The sequence derives from a human donor in a cohort sampled during active COVID-19. The sequenced sample was peripheral blood. The chain uses TRBV7-2 and TRBJ2-3, with 9 positions matching TRBD2. CDR3 nucleotides: TGTGCCAGCAGCAGAGTGGCGGGAGGGCCAGGCACAGATACGCAGTATTTT. Translation gives CASSRVAGGPGTDTQYF.